The 6 T cell receptor beta chains below were found in one sample sequenced in a study of cytomegalovirus exposure and HLA in healthy donors. This PCR relied on a set of 60 Vbeta primers and 13 Jbeta primers. Only in-frame clones appear in the TCRdb table, and some are missing; sequencing was by immunoSEQ multiplex PCR. The data contain roughly 150,000 clones, roughly 88% of them singletons. The sample comprised PBMCs. These receptors originate from a boy aged 2 to 9 in good health and CMV-seronegative.

This sequence joins TRBV27 and TRBJ1-5; 8 bases agree with TRBD1. The ends lost 5 bases at V and 7 bases at J; junction bases unmatched: 4. Per germline, CDR1 MNHEY and CDR2 SMNVEV (reference sequence). CDR3 length: 13 amino acids. The CDR3 reads CASSQGARQPQHF. CDR3 nucleotide sequence: TGTGCCAGCAGTCAGGGGGCGAGGCAGCCCCAGCATTTT.

V usage is TRBV30 and J usage is TRBJ1-3; D might be TRBD1 (6 bases). The length of the CDR3 is 15 residues. V was shortened by 2 bases and J by 3 bases, with 14 bases between the two germline ends. Germline V gene lookup returns CDR1 GTSNPN and CDR2 SVGIG (reference sequence). Written as DNA, the CDR3 is TGTGCCTGGAGTCAGGTGACAGGTCTTGGAAACACCATATATTTT. Amino acid sequence: CAWSQVTGLGNTIYF.

The chain joins TRBV6-5 to TRBJ1-2, with D tentatively TRBD1 (6 bases). Trimming pared 0 bases from V and 3 bases from J, leaving 8 bases between. Germline V gene sequence: CDR1 MNHEY, CDR2 SVGAGI. CDR3 length: 14 residues. The CDR3 DNA reads as TGTGCCAGCAGTTACTCGCAGGGGTACTATGGCTACACCTTC. Protein: CASSYSQGYYGYTF.

V and J are TRBV6-5 and TRBJ2-1; no definite D call. CDR1 is MNHEY and CDR2 is SVGAGI in the germline V gene. This CDR3 has 15 amino acids. V was cut by 5 bases and J by 4 bases, with 15 bases left in between. CDR3 DNA: TGTGCCAGCAGTCCCCACACCGGAGTGTACAATGAGCAGTTCTTC. It specifies CASSPHTGVYNEQFF.

V gene TRBV30 combines with J gene TRBJ1-6; 8 nucleotides match TRBD1. This CDR3 is 18 amino acids long. Germline V lookup: CDR1 GTSNPN, CDR2 SVGIG (reference sequence). V lost 5 bases and J lost 10; bases outside the gene matches: 22. In DNA, the CDR3 is TGTGCCTGGGCTCCCCCCTCACAGTTTCAGGGGGCGAGATCACCCCTCCACTTT. Residues: CAWAPPSQFQGARSPLHF.

The chain employs TRBV7-3 and TRBJ2-7, with TRBD1 as a possible D gene (5 bases). Trimming removed 1 base at V and 3 bases at J, with 7 bases between. Germline lookup yields CDR1 SGHTA and CDR2 FQGTGA. The CDR3 totals 13 residues. CDR3 loop: CASSLSRDYEQYF. The CDR3 nucleotides read TGTGCCAGCAGCTTAAGCAGGGACTACGAGCAGTACTTC. Full variable domain (rest looked up from reference TRBV7-3 and TRBJ2-7): GAGVSQTPSNKVTEKGKYVELRCDPISGHTALYWYRQSLGQGPEFLIYFQGTGAADDSGLPNDRFFAVRPEGSVSTLKIQRTERGDSAVYLCASSLSRDYEQYFGPGTRLTVT.